This T cell receptor (beta chain) was sequenced in a study of post-analysis software for immune sequencing data (dated by TCRdb to the mid-2010s). For context, the study as a whole: Recorded disease courses included relapsing-remitting, secondary progressive and progressive-relapsing multiple sclerosis, with some patients lacking subtype annotation. The multiple sclerosis patient repertoires were compared with 11 previously published healthy control repertoires from donors aged about 6 to 28 years. A subset of samples was prepared in parallel using single-end sample barcoding, then pooled and co-amplified after Illumina adapter ligation.

Receptor amplification or capture employed PCR. Reads for this sample came from an Illumina HiSeq 2500. To reduce PCR and sequencing biases, unique molecular identifiers were incorporated into the TCR beta cDNA libraries. Per 1 to 10 million input T cells, approximately 500,000 cDNA molecules were obtained, such that each molecule approximated one T cell. Patient libraries were prepared and sequenced with the same protocol used for the earlier healthy control dataset. Samples belonging to the same batch were prepared together, multiplexed and sequenced on a shared HiSeq lane. Per the original workflow: Raw barcoded reads were processed with MIGEC, and single-read molecular identifier groups were discarded before consensus assembly and CDR3 extraction. VDJtools was used for post-analysis of the clonotype tables, and diversity was normalized by down-sampling every dataset to the size of the smallest sample. To correct batch-related cross-sample contamination, repertoire overlap clustering matched CDR3 amino acid sequences but not nucleotide sequences. Using fastp at Q25 and MiXCR, TCRdb reprocessed the public reads and kept productive beta chains. Identical CDR3 protein sequences are pooled into one entry, listed with their most common genes and DNA. TCRdb assigned the V and J calls; the authors' analysis was not used. This sample lists about 810,000 distinct CDR3 sequences; roughly 58% were detected once. Roughly 4.4% of the sample rests with the top ten.

To demonstrate the VDJtools post-analysis software, the study profiled TCR beta repertoires from the peripheral blood of about a dozen young patients with multiple sclerosis. The multiple sclerosis patients were children and adolescents between roughly 6 and 17 years of age. Study-wide conclusions, independent of this receptor: The multiple sclerosis patient group was slightly younger than the control group. When samples were clustered directly using the F measure, samples prepared in the same batch co-clustered strongly, which prompted a batch-effect correction. Normalized Chao1 diversity was significantly lower in multiple sclerosis patients than controls, suggesting substantial peripheral T-cell clonal expansion. A handful of TRBV segments, including TRBV5-6, TRBV5-1 and TRBV20-1, were significantly more frequent in patients than controls.

A note on this clonotype: What antigen it recognizes has not been identified. No base qualities exist here, and no much larger clone lies one base off it.

From the cysteine through the phenylalanine, the CDR3 covers 19 amino acids. Of the read, only the CDR3 DNA is kept; its 57 bases are in frame from base 1. For CDR1 and CDR2, the germline V gene lists SGHTA and FQGTGA. Trimming removed 5 bases from V and 2 bases from J; the gene matches leave 11 bases unexplained. The sequence was obtained from a girl aged 10-17 years with multiple sclerosis. Recombination joined TRBV7-3 with TRBJ2-3, and 15 junction bases match TRBD2. The sequenced sample was blood. The CDR3 protein: CASSNPGLAGGYNTDTQYF. The nucleotide sequence reads TGTGCCAGCAGCAACCCGGGACTAGCGGGGGGATACAACACAGATACGCAGTATTTT.